These 7 T cell receptor beta chains originate from one sample sequenced in a study of T cell responses to AZD1222 COVID-19 vaccine. Some clones are missing from TCRdb's copy, which holds only in-frame ones; the method was immunoSEQ multiplex PCR. Counted here are approximately 99,000 clones, approximately 90% occurring once; the ten biggest clones make up 8% to 8.5%. The material sequenced was peripheral blood, taken 28 days after the second AZD1222 dose. These receptors were collected from an adult who received the AZD1222 COVID-19 vaccine.

V and J are TRBV5-5 and TRBJ1-1; TRBD1 is a possible D gene (6 bases). CDR1 and CDR2 from the germline V gene are SGHKS and YYEKEE (reference sequence). Trimming shortened V by 3 bases and J by 4 bases, and 13 bases separated the two germline ends. The CDR3 length is 14 residues. In DNA form, the CDR3 reads TGTGCCAGCAGCTATTTATCGGACAGCACTGAAGCTTTCTTT. It encodes CASSYLSDSTEAFF. The complete variable domain, with remaining parts taken from reference TRBV5-5 and TRBJ1-1, reads DAGVTQSPTHLIKTRGQQVTLRCSPISGHKSVSWYQQVLGQGPQFIFQYYEKEERGRGNFPDRFSARQFPNYSSELNVNALLLGDSALYLCASSYLSDSTEAFFGQGTRLTVV.

This sequence joins TRBV30 and TRBJ1-2; D is unresolved. Trimming removed 3 bases at V and 4 bases at J, with 9 bases between. This CDR3 comprises 12 residues. Germline CDR1 and CDR2: GTSNPN and SVGIG (reference sequence). The CDR3 sequence: CAWSLDFYGYTF. Here the CDR3 DNA reads TGTGCCTGGAGCCTGGATTTCTATGGCTACACCTTC.

V usage is TRBV5-1 and J usage is TRBJ2-7, with 10 bases that match TRBD2. Germline loops: CDR1 SGHRS, CDR2 YFSETQ. The CDR3 runs to 15 residues. The V and J ends lost 2 bases and 3 bases, in that order; junction bases with no gene match: 5. CDR3 region: CASSLLAGQDYEQYF. Here the CDR3 DNA reads TGCGCCAGCAGCTTACTAGCGGGACAGGACTACGAGCAGTACTTC.

The CDR3 sequence is CASSEGGGLGFEQYF. For the CDR3, the DNA is TGTGCCAGCAGTGAAGGCGGGGGTTTAGGGTTCGAGCAGTACTTC. This chain uses TRBV6-1 with TRBJ2-7; TRBD2 matches at 7 bases. Losses at the gene ends were 1 base for V and 6 bases for J; bases not matched to a gene: 9. CDR1 and CDR2 from the germline V gene are MNHNS and SASEGT. The length of the CDR3 is 15 residues.

The V call is TRBV29-1, the J call TRBJ1-1; D not resolved. The germline V gene has CDR1 SQVTM and CDR2 ANQGSEA. The CDR3 contains 13 residues. V shed 6 bases and J shed 3 bases, with 14 bases lying between them. The CDR3 reads CSVSKGIDTEAFF. The CDR3 coding sequence is TGCAGCGTGAGCAAAGGGATTGACACTGAAGCTTTCTTT. Supplemented by reference TRBV29-1 and TRBJ1-1, the full variable domain reads SAVISQKPSRDICQRGTSLTIQCQVDSQVTMMFWYRQQPGQSLTLIATANQGSEATYESGFVIDKFPISRPNLTFSTLTVSNMSPEDSSIYLCSVSKGIDTEAFFGQGTRLTVV.

The V gene is TRBV4-1, the J gene TRBJ2-7; D tentatively fits TRBD1 or TRBD2 (5 bases each). The CDR3 consists of 12 residues. Germline CDR1 and CDR2: MGHRA and YSYEKL. V was clipped by 4 bases and J by 6 bases, with 10 bases between them. The DNA for the CDR3 is TGCGCCAGCAGCCGAGGTGGGGGCGAGCAGTACTTC. Its translation is CASSRGGGEQYF.

The genes are TRBV6-6 and TRBJ2-1; TRBD2 matches 11 bases. The CDR3 spans 16 residues. CDR1 and CDR2 from the germline V gene are MNHNY and SVGAGI (reference sequence). V gave up 5 bases and J gave up 7 bases; unmatched junction bases: 10. The CDR3, as DNA: TGTGCCAGCAGTCGCCCTACTAGCGGGAGTGGTAATGAGCAGTTCTTC. This sequence encodes CASSRPTSGSGNEQFF.